This TCR beta chain was documented in a study of OX40 agonist ivuxolimab in advanced cancers. A word on this clone: What it binds is unknown.

The CDR3 totals 14 residues. Germline V CDR1 and CDR2: SGHTA, FQGNSA. Deletions cut 5 bases from V and 4 bases from J, with 14 bases between. Generated by immunoSEQ multiplex PCR, the TCRdb table keeps only in-frame clones and is missing some. The repertoire holds around 91,000 clones, with 89% as singletons. Cycle 7 day 1, cycle 4 day 1, and baseline were the timepoints at which blood was sampled. Study-level findings and limits: Normalized T-cell clonal expansion was also low in a subset of nonresponders.

The source material was CD4+ or CD8+ T cells sorted from blood, sampled in a trial of the OX40 agonist ivuxolimab. The chain carries TRBV7-2 and TRBJ1-2; no definite D call. This clonotype originated in an adult with an advanced solid tumor such as melanoma, head and neck, liver or kidney cancer. The CDR3 sequence is CASSATRGAYGYTF. For the CDR3, the DNA is TGTGCCAGCAGCGCCACTCGGGGTGCCTATGGCTACACCTTC.